The source of this T cell receptor beta chain is a study of Tregs in tolerant kidney transplant recipients. On the study more broadly: Mixed chimerism was transient after nonmyeloablative marrow transplants from related graft donors. Regarding the study as a whole: The most relevant donor-specific Treg TCRbeta repertoire apparently came from expansion with activated donor B cells.

This CDR3 is 19 amino acids long. The J segment lost 1 base and the V segment lost 1 base, leaving 11 bases of the junction unmatched. Germline assignment: CDR1 MGHRA and CDR2 YSYEKL. TCRdb's copy holds only in-frame clones and misses some; the assay was immunoSEQ multiplex PCR. This table holds roughly 69,000 clones, 95% to 98% found once. With regard to this clone: Its antigen is currently unknown.

This TCR was sampled from a human donor who received a combined kidney and bone marrow transplant. This specimen was Tregs from blood, taken before the transplant. The chain has TRBV4-1 and TRBJ2-3; TRBD2 aligns across 10 bases. The CDR3 sequence: CASSQVGVVGTSGTDTQYF. CDR3 DNA: TGCGCCAGCAGCCAAGTGGGGGTCGTCGGGACTAGCGGCACAGATACGCAGTATTTT.